The clone carrying this TCR beta chain occurred a few times. Germline V gene data show CDR1 as ENHRY and CDR2 as SYGVKD. The CDR3 consists of 16 residues. Trimming cost V 0 bases and J 2 bases; bases outside gene matches: 4. A sample-barcoded 5' primer and a J-beta primer mix were used in a second PCR of roughly 6 to 11 cycles. Each CDR3 protein is one row after TCRdb ran MiXCR on the 5' RACE reads. The table has roughly 1,800,000 distinct CDR3 sequences, around half seen once; the top ten hold less than 2.5%. The sample comes from a study of blood T cells in healthy people across ages. J is TRBJ2-3 and V is TRBV10-3, with 8 bases aligning to TRBD2. This clonotype was obtained from a woman aged 40 to 55 in good health. Input material: blood. The CDR3 DNA follows: TGTGCCATCAGTGAGTCGCCCGGGGGGGTCACAGATACGCAGTATTTT. Translation gives CAISESPGGVTDTQYF.